One and the same sample provided the 2 T cell receptor beta chains below, sequenced in a study of blood T cell repertoires in COVID-19 (dated by TCRdb to the early 2020s). The library was produced with the immunoSEQ multiplex PCR assay. The table was pulled from immuneACCESS by TCRdb, which kept in-frame rearrangements only. Such tables lose some clones; where checked, under half of the loss comes from unresolved V genes, and the rest has no known cause. In this sample the table shows roughly 300,000 clones, about 86% of which occur a single time. Jointly, the top ten make up around 4.5% of the sample. Sequencing used PBMCs or T cells enriched from blood (not recorded which). The receptors here all came from a woman in her 40s with acute COVID-19.

The V gene is TRBV27, the J gene TRBJ2-7; TRBD1 agrees at 9 bases. Germline loops: CDR1 MNHEY, CDR2 SMNVEV (reference sequence). This CDR3 contains 15 residues. V lost 6 bases and J lost 3; bases outside the gene matches: 9. This CDR3 is CASRTRPGQGYEQYF. In DNA, the CDR3 is TGTGCCAGCAGGACCCGACCGGGACAGGGCTACGAGCAGTACTTC.

J is TRBJ1-2 and V is TRBV28, with a tentative D call TRBD1 (5 bases). Germline-derived CDR1 and CDR2 are MDHEN and SYDVKM. The CDR3 extends over 13 amino acids. The V gene lost 6 bases and the J gene lost 4 bases, with 12 bases spanning the gap. The CDR3 bases are TGTGCCAGCAGAACCTTCGGGGGCTATGGCTACACCTTC. Protein product: CASRTFGGYGYTF.